The present entry profiles one T cell receptor beta chain with its context. This specimen belongs to a study of CD8 T cells in Susac syndrome. Random hexamers were used to reverse transcribe an amount of about 0.45 to 1 ug RNA. TCRdb used MiXCR to reprocess the immunoSEQ multiplex PCR reads, holding one entry per CDR3 protein. Of 400,000 or so distinct CDR3 sequences in the sample, more than 80% were seen once. TCR beta sequences were obtained from blood CD8+ and CD4+ T cells. Germline CDR1 and CDR2: DFQATT and SNEGSKA (reference sequence). Trimming took 4 bases from V and 0 from J, leaving 13 bases between them. The CDR3 has 15 residues.

Sample: CD8+ T cells from PBMCs. The gene calls are TRBV20-1 and TRBJ2-1; D is possibly TRBD2 (5 bases). This TCR derives from a human donor with multiple sclerosis. CDR3 bases: TGCAGTGCTAAGCTTGCGGGCAGCTCCTACAATGAGCAGTTCTTC. Its protein is CSAKLAGSSYNEQFF.